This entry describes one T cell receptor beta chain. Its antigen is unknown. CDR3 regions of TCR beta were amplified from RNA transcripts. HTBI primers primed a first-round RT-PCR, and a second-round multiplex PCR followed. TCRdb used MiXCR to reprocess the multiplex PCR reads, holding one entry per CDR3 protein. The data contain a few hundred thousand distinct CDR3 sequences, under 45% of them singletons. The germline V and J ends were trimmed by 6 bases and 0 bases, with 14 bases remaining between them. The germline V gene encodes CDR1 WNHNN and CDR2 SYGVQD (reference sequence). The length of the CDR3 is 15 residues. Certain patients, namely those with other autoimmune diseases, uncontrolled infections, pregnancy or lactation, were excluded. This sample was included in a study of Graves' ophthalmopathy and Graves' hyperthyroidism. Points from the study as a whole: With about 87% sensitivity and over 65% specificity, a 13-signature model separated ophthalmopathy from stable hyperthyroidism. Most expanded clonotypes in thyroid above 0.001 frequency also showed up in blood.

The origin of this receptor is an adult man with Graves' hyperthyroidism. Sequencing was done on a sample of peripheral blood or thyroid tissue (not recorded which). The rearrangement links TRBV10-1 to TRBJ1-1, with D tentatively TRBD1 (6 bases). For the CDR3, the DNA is TGCGCCAGCAGCGTTGAGGAGGGGGTGAACACTGAAGCTTTCTTT. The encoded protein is CASSVEEGVNTEAFF.